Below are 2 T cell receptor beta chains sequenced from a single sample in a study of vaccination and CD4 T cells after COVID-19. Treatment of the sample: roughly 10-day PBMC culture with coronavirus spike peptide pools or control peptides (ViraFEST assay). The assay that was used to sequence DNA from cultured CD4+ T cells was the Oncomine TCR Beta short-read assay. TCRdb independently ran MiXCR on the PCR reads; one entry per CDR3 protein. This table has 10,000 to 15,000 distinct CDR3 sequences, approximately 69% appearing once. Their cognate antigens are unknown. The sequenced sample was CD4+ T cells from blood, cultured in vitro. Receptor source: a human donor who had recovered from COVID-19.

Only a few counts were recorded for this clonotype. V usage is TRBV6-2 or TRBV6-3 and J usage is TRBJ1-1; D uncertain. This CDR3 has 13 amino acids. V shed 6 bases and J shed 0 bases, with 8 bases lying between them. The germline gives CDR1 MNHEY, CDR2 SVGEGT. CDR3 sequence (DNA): TGTGCCAGCAGCCACGGCCTGAACACTGAAGCTTTCTTT. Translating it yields CASSHGLNTEAFF.

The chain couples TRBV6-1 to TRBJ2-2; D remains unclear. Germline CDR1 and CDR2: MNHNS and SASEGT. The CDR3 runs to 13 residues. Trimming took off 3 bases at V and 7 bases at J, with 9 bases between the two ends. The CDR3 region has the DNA TGTGCCAGCAGTGATCGGATCCGCGGGGAGCTGTTTTTT. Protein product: CASSDRIRGELFF.